Listed below are T cell receptor beta chains from one sample, sequenced in a study of CD8 T cells in ankylosing spondylitis. TCRdb analysed the 5' RACE reads with MiXCR anew, one entry per CDR3 protein. In the table there are under 250,000 distinct CDR3 sequences, around 7.9% of which are singletons. Sequencing was done on a sample of blood, either unsorted or a sorted T cell fraction (not recorded which). The receptors originated from a male donor with ankylosing spondylitis. The CDR3 runs from the conserved cysteine through the conserved F or W.

>TRBJ2-7|TRBV7-9
CASSSGQISYEQYF
>TRBJ2-1|TRBV10-2
CASSEFNEQFF
>TRBJ2-2|TRBV27
CASGPVDTGELFF
>TRBJ1-6|TRBV10-3
CAISGSGARSPLHF
>TRBJ2-2|TRBV6-2/TRBV6-3
CASSTSGSVTGELFF
>TRBJ2-1|TRBV7-8
CASSSLTSLGSNEQFF
>TRBJ2-3|TRBV20-1
CSAGRERDTDTQYF
>TRBJ1-4|TRBV4-3
CASSPRGPPRMANEKLFF
>TRBJ2-2|TRBV27
CASSLVGAKVPGELFF
>TRBJ1-2|TRBV4-3
CASSRGQGNYGYTF
>TRBJ2-1|TRBV29-1
CSVAGGGITYNEQFF
>TRBJ2-7|TRBV12-3/TRBV12-4
CASTGYEQYF
>TRBJ2-3|TRBV9
CASSVARPGQGGNTQYF
>TRBJ2-1|TRBV5-6
CASSLGLVGDEQFF
>TRBJ2-3|TRBV4-1
CASSQGLLDTQYF
>TRBJ2-7|TRBV4-2
CASSQEGTGIYEQYF
>TRBJ1-6|TRBV4-3
CASSQGSGAVYNSPLHF